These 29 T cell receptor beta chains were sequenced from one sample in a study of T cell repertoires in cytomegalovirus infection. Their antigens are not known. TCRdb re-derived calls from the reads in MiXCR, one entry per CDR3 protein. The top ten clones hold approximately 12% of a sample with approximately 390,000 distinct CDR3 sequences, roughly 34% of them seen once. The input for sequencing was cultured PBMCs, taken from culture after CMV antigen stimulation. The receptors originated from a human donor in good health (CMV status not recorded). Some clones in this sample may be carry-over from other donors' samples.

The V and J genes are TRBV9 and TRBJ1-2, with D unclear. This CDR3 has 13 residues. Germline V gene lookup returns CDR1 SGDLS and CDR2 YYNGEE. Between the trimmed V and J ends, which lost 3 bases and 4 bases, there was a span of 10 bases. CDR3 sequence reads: CASSGRAPYGYTF. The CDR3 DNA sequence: TGTGCCAGCAGCGGCCGGGCCCCCTATGGCTACACCTTC.

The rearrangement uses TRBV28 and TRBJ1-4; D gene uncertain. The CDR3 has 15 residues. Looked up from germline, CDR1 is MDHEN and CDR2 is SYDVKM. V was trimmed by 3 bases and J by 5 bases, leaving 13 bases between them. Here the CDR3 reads CASSFFRGLNEKLFF. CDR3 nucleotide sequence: TGTGCCAGCAGTTTCTTCCGCGGATTGAATGAAAAACTGTTTTTT.

CDR3 amino acids: CASNRQPFSYEQYF. The CDR3 bases are TGTGCCAGCAATCGACAGCCTTTCTCCTACGAGCAGTACTTC. V is TRBV28 and J is TRBJ2-7; possibly TRBD1 for D (5 bases). The CDR3 totals 14 residues. Trimming took off 7 bases at V and 0 bases at J, with 13 bases between the two ends. Germline loops: CDR1 MDHEN, CDR2 SYDVKM.

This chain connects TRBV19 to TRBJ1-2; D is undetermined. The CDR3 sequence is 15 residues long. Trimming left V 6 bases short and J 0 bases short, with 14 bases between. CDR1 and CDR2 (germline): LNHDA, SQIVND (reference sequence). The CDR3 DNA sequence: TGTGCCAGTAGACCCAGCCCCGGCTCTAACTATGGCTACACCTTC. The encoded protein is CASRPSPGSNYGYTF.

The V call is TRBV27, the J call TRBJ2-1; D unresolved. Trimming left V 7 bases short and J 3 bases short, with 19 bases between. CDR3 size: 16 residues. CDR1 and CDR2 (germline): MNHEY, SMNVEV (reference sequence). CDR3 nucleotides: TGTGCCAGCAAGAAATCAGCAGAAGGCATCTACAATGAGCAGTTCTTC. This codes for CASKKSAEGIYNEQFF.

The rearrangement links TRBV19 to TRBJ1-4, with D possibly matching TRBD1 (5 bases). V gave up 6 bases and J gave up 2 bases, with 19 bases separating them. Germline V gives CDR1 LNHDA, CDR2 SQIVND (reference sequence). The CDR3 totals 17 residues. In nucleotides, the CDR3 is TGTGCCAGTAGGCCGGGACGTGGAATGGGCACTAATGAAAAACTGTTTTTT. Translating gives CASRPGRGMGTNEKLFF.

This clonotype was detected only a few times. The CDR3 region has the DNA TGTGCCAGCAGCTACGGACCCAGGGGTAACTATGGCTACACCTTC. Its protein product is CASSYGPRGNYGYTF. V gene TRBV7-2 combines with J gene TRBJ1-2; D is perhaps TRBD1 (6 bases). The CDR3 contains 15 residues. Germline V gene sequence: CDR1 SGHTA, CDR2 FQGNSA. Trimming stripped 4 bases from V and 1 base from J, with 13 bases between.

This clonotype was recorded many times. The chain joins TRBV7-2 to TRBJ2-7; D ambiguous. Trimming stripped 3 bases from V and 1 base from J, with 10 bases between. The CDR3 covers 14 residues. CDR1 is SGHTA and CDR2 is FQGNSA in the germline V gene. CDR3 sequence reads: CASSFFGYSYEQYF. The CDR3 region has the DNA TGTGCCAGCAGCTTCTTCGGCTATTCCTACGAGCAGTACTTC.

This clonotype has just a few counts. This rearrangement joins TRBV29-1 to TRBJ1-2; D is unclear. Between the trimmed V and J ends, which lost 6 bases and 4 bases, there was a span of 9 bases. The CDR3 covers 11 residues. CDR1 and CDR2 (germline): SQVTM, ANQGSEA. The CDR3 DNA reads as TGCAGCGTACGAGTCGGCTATGGCTACACCTTC. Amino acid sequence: CSVRVGYGYTF.

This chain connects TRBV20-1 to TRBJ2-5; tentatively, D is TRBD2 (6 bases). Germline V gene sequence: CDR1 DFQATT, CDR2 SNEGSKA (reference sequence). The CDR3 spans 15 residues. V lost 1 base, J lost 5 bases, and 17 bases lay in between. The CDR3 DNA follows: TGCAGTGCTAGAGTGGTAGCGGCCCTAAGGGAGACCCAGTACTTC. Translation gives CSARVVAALRETQYF.

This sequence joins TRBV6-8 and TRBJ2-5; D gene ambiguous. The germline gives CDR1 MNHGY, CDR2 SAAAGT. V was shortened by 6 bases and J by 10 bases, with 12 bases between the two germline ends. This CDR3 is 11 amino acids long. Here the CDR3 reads CASSQPALQYF. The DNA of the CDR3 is TGTGCCAGCAGCCAACCAGCCCTCCAGTACTTC.

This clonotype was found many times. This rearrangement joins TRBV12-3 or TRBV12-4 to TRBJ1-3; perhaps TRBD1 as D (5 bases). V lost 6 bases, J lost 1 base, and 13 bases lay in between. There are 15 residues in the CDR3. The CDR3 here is CASRPGGASGNTIYF. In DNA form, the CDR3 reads TGTGCCAGCAGACCCGGGGGTGCGTCTGGAAACACCATATATTTT.

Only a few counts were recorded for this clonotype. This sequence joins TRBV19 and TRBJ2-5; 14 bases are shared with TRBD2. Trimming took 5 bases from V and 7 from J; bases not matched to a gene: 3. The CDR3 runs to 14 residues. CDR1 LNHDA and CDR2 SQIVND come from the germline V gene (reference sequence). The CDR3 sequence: CASSGTSGSVTQYF. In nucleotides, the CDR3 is TGTGCCAGTAGTGGGACTAGCGGGAGTGTGACCCAGTACTTC.

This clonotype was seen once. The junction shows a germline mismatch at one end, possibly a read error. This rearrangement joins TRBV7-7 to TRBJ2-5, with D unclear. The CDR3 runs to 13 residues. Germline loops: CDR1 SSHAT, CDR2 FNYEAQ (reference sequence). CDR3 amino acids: CASSTSRRETQYF. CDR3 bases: TGTGCTAGCAGCACGTCTCGCCGAGAGACCCAGTACTTC.

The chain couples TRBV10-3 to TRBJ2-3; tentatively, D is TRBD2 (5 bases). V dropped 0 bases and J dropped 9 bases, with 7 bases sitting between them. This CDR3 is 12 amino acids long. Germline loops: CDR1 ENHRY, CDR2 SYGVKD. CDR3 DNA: TGTGCCATCAGTGAGTCTCTAGCAACGCAGTATTTT. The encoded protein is CAISESLATQYF.

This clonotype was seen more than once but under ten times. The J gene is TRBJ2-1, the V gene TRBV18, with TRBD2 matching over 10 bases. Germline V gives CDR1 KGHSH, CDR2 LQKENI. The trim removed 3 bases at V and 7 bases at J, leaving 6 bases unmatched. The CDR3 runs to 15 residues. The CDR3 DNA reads TGTGCCAGCTCACCGGCCCTAGCGGGAGAGAATGAGCAGTTCTTC. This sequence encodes CASSPALAGENEQFF. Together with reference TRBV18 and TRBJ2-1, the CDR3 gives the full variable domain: NAGVMQNPRHLVRRRGQEARLRCSPMKGHSHVYWYRQLPEEGLKFMVYLQKENIIDESGMPKERFSAEFPKEGPSILRIQQVVRGDSAAYFCASSPALAGENEQFFGPGTRLTVL.

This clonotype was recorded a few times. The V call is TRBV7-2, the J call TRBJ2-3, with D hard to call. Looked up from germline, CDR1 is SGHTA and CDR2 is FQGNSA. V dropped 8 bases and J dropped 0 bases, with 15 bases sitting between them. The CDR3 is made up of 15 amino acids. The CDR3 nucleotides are TGTGCCAGCGCCCCTCAGAGGTCTAGCACAGATACGCAGTATTTT. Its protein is CASAPQRSSTDTQYF.

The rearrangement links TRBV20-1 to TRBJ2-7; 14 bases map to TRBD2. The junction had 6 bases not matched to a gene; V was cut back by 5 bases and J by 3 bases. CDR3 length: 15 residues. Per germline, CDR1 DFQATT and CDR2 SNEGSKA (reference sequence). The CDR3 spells CSARRGTSGSYEQYF. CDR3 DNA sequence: TGCAGTGCTCGGCGAGGGACTAGCGGGAGCTACGAGCAGTACTTC.

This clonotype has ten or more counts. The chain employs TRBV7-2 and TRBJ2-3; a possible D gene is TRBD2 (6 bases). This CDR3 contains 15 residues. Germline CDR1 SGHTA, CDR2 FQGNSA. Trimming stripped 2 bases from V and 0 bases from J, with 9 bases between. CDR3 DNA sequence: TGTGCCAGCAGCTTACGCGGGACTAGCACAGATACGCAGTATTTT. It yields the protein CASSLRGTSTDTQYF.

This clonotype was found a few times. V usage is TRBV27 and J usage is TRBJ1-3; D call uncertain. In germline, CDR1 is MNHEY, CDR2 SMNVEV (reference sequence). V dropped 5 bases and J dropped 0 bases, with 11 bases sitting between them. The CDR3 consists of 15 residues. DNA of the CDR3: TGTGCCAGCAGTCCCAACAGATTCTCTGGAAACACCATATATTTT. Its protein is CASSPNRFSGNTIYF.

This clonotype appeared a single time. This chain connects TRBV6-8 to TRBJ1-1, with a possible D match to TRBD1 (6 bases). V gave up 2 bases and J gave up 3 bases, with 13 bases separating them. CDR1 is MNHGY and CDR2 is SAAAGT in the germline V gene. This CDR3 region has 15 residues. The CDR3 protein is CASSYRSRGDTEAFF. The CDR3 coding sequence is TGTGCCAGCAGTTACCGTTCTAGGGGGGACACTGAAGCTTTCTTT.

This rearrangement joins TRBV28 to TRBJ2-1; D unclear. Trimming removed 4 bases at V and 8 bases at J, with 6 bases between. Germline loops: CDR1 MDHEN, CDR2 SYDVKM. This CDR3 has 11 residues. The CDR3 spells CASSWLYEQFF. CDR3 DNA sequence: TGTGCCAGCAGTTGGCTCTATGAGCAGTTCTTC.

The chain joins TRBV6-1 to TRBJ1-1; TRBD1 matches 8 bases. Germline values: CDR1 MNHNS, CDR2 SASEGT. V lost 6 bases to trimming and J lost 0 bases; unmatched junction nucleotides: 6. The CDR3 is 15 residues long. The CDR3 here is CASRDRDVVNTEAFF. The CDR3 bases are TGTGCCAGCAGGGACAGGGATGTAGTGAACACTGAAGCTTTCTTT.

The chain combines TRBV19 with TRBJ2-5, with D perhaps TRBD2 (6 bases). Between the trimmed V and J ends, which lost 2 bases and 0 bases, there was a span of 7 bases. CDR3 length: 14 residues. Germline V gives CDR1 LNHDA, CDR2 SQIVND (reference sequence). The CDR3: CASSIREDQETQYF. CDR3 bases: TGTGCCAGTAGTATAAGGGAGGACCAAGAGACCCAGTACTTC.

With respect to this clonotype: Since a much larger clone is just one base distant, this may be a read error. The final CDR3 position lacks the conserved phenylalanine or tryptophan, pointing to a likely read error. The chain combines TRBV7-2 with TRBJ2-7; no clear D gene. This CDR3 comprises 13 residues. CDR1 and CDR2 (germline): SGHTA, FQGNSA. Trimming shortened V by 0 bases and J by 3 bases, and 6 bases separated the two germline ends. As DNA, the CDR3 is TGTGCCAGCAGCTTAGCGGGCGTCTACGAGCAGTACTGC. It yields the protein CASSLAGVYEQYC.

The CDR3, as DNA: TGTGCCATCAAAGGGGAAGTGAACACTGAAGCTTTCTTT. It is translated as CAIKGEVNTEAFF. This chain joins TRBV2 and TRBJ1-1; perhaps TRBD1 as D (5 bases). V was shortened by 10 bases and J by 0 bases, with 12 bases between the two germline ends. Germline V lookup: CDR1 SNHLY, CDR2 FYNNEI. CDR3 length: 13 residues.

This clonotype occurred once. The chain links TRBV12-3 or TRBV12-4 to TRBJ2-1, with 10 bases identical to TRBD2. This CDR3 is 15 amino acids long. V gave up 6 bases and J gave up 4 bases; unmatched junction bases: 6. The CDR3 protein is CASRVAGGVYNEQFF. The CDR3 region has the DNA TGTGCCAGCAGGGTAGCGGGAGGAGTTTACAATGAGCAGTTCTTC.

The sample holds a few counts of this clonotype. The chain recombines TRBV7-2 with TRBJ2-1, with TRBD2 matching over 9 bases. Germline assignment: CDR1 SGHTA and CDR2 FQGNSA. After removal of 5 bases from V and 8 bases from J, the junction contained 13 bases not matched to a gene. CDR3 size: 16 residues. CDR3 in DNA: TGTGCCAGCAGCCCCCGCGGCGGGAGGGCTTTTGATGAGCAGTTCTTC. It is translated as CASSPRGGRAFDEQFF.

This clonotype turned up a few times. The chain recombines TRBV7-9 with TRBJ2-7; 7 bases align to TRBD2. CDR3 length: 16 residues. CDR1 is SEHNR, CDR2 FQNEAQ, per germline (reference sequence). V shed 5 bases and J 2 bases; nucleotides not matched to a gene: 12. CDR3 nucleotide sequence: TGTGCCAGCAGCCCGCCGCGGCGGGAGATCACCTACGAGCAGTACGTC. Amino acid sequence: CASSPPRREITYEQYV.